This passage covers 8 T cell receptor beta chains from one sample sequenced in a study of post-analysis software for immune sequencing data. General study results and limits: Several TRBV segments were more frequent in patients than controls; TRBV5-6, TRBV5-1 and TRBV20-1 belonged to this group.

Every TCR beta cDNA library bore unique molecular identifiers. MiXCR was run by TCRdb on the PCR reads, yielding one entry per CDR3 protein. Of about 760,000 distinct CDR3 sequences listed, roughly 30% are singletons. These receptors have no identified antigens. Sequencing was done on a sample of blood. These TCRs come from a girl aged 5-17 years with multiple sclerosis.

The chain is built from TRBV3-1 and TRBJ2-1, with no clear D. Deletions cut 4 bases from V and 0 bases from J, with 13 bases between. Germline V gene lookup returns CDR1 LGHDT and CDR2 YNNKEL (reference sequence). The CDR3 totals 16 residues. Here the CDR3 reads CASSPRALSSYNEQFF. DNA for the CDR3: TGTGCCAGCAGCCCCCGGGCGTTGAGCTCCTACAATGAGCAGTTCTTC.

A few counts support this clonotype. Here the CDR3 reads CSARDGQASNQPQHF. The CDR3, as DNA: TGCAGTGCTAGGGATGGACAGGCTTCCAATCAGCCCCAGCATTTT. This chain joins TRBV20-1 and TRBJ1-5, with 7 bases aligning to TRBD1. This CDR3 is 15 amino acids long. Germline V lookup: CDR1 DFQATT, CDR2 SNEGSKA (reference sequence). J was trimmed by 3 bases and V by 3 bases; bases with no gene match: 8.

This chain connects TRBV3-1 to TRBJ2-7, with D perhaps TRBD2 (6 bases). The end of the DNA fits TRBJ2-5 better, so the J call may be wrong. The germline V gene encodes CDR1 LGHDT and CDR2 YNNKEL (reference sequence). The CDR3 covers 15 residues. CDR3 DNA sequence: TGTGCCAGCAGCCGTTCAGGCGGGGCAGGAGAGACCCAGTACTTC. Amino acids: CASSRSGGAGETQYF.

This clonotype occurred many times. The chain joins TRBV7-2 to TRBJ2-1; possible D gene TRBD1, 5 bases. Germline-derived CDR1 and CDR2 are SGHTA and FQGNSA. The V and J ends lost 2 bases and 0 bases respectively, with 8 bases between them. The CDR3 length is 15 residues. CDR3: CASSLRTGSYNEQFF. The DNA for the CDR3 is TGTGCCAGCAGCTTACGAACAGGCTCCTACAATGAGCAGTTCTTC.

DNA of the CDR3: TGCAGTGCCCTAGGGACGGTGAGGGACTGGGCGAGCTACGAGCAGTACTTC. This sequence encodes CSALGTVRDWASYEQYF. The gene calls are TRBV20-1 and TRBJ2-7; D might be TRBD2 (6 bases). There are 17 residues in the CDR3. The germline gives CDR1 DFQATT, CDR2 SNEGSKA (reference sequence). Between the trimmed V and J ends, which lost 6 bases and 3 bases, there was a span of 27 bases.

The sample holds a few counts of this clonotype. The V call is TRBV20-1, the J call TRBJ1-2; TRBD1 matches 7 bases. Losses at the gene ends were 3 bases for V and 7 bases for J; bases not matched to a gene: 5. The length of the CDR3 is 12 residues. Germline CDR1 and CDR2: DFQATT and SNEGSKA (reference sequence). The CDR3 is CSASEGALGYTF. The DNA of the CDR3 is TGCAGTGCTAGTGAGGGGGCGCTTGGCTACACCTTC.

This clonotype was observed a few times. This chain links TRBV6-1 with TRBJ2-7; D is perhaps TRBD1 (5 bases). The V and J ends lost 1 base and 2 bases respectively, with 18 bases between them. Germline CDR1 and CDR2: MNHNS and SASEGT. The CDR3 is 17 residues long. The CDR3 sequence is CASSEETAAGFPYEQYF. The CDR3 nucleotides read TGTGCCAGCAGTGAAGAAACGGCGGCAGGGTTTCCCTACGAGCAGTACTTC.

V gene TRBV7-2 combines with J gene TRBJ2-3; TRBD2 agrees at 10 bases. V lost 5 bases to trimming and J lost 5 bases; unmatched junction nucleotides: 7. Germline V gene lookup returns CDR1 SGHTA and CDR2 FQGNSA. The CDR3 spans 15 residues. Written as DNA, the CDR3 is TGTGCCAGCAGCGCAACTAGCGGGGTAGGAGATACGCAGTATTTT. Its translation: CASSATSGVGDTQYF.